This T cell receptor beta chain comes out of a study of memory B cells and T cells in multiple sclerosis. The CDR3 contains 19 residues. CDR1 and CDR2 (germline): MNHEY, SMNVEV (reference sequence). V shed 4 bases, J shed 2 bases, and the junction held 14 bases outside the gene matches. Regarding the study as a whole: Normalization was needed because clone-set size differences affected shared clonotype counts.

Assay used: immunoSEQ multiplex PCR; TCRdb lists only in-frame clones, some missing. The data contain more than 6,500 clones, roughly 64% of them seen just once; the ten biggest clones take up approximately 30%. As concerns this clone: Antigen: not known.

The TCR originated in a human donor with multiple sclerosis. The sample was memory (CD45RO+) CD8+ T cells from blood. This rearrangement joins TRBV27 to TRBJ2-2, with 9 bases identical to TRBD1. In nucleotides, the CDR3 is TGTGCCAGCAGTTCACCTCATTGGACAGGGGAACCAAACACCGGGGAGCTGTTTTTT. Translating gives CASSSPHWTGEPNTGELFF.